The T cell receptor beta chain described here comes from a study of blood T cell repertoires in COVID-19. Across the whole study: Collection of acute and convalescent COVID-19 samples took place in the United States, Italy and Spain. PBMCs, B-cell-depleted T cells, or T cells were the source of the cDNA or gDNA that made up the material.

The CDR3 spans 14 residues. Germline CDR1 LGHNA, CDR2 YSLEER. Trimming took off 0 bases at V and 8 bases at J, with 13 bases between the two ends. Authors' methods: By means of reference gene primer amplification, nucleated cell counts were estimated. Sequencing was performed with immunoSEQ multiplex PCR; in TCRdb, only in-frame clones are kept and a portion is missing. That table furnishes V, J and clone size, whereas the DNA furnished D and trimming. The table lists over 85,000 clones, roughly three quarters of them singletons. This TCR came from a human donor in a cohort sampled during active COVID-19. Source material: peripheral blood. V and J are TRBV4-3 and TRBJ1-2, with a possible D match to TRBD1 (5 bases). This CDR3 is CASSQDRDIRGYTF. CDR3 coding DNA: TGCGCCAGCAGCCAAGACAGGGATATTAGGGGCTACACCTTC.